Listed below are T cell receptor beta chains from one sample, sequenced in a study of cytomegalovirus exposure and HLA in healthy donors. Repertoires were generated with immunoSEQ multiplex PCR, while TCRdb's copy carries only in-frame clones and drops some. The table includes around 150,000 clones, 70% to 80% detected once. Sequencing was performed on PBMCs. The receptors here all came from a woman in her forties or fifties in good health and CMV-seronegative. The CDR3 runs from the conserved cysteine through the conserved F or W. A D gene is named only where the DNA matches it firmly. The size entry is marked missing in some rows and otherwise reads once, few, many or a size class.

D gene: -
V gene: TRBV25-1
J gene: TRBJ2-3
clone size: -
CDR3 protein: CASSERSTDTQYF
CDR3 DNA: TGTGCCAGCAGTGAACGGAGCACAGATACGCAGTATTTT

D gene: -
V gene: TRBV30
J gene: TRBJ1-1
clone size: -
CDR3 protein: CAWSSNREKRTEAFF
CDR3 DNA: TGTGCCTGGAGCTCAAATCGGGAGAAGAGGACTGAAGCTTTCTTT

D gene: -
V gene: TRBV28
J gene: TRBJ1-2
clone size: -
CDR3 protein: CASSLWSGAGPNYGYTF
CDR3 DNA: TGTGCCAGCAGTTTATGGTCAGGGGCAGGACCCAACTATGGCTACACCTTC

D gene: TRBD1
V gene: TRBV10-3
J gene: TRBJ1-2
clone size: -
CDR3 protein: CAISESGGQVYGYTF
CDR3 DNA: TGTGCCATCAGTGAGTCAGGGGGACAGGTCTATGGCTACACCTTC

D gene: -
V gene: TRBV4-2
J gene: TRBJ1-1
clone size: -
CDR3 protein: CASSQEAAANTEAFF
CDR3 DNA: TGTGCCAGCAGCCAGGAGGCGGCTGCGAACACTGAAGCTTTCTTT

D gene: -
V gene: TRBV29-1
J gene: TRBJ2-5
clone size: -
CDR3 protein: CSVDPQGGETQYF
CDR3 DNA: TGCAGCGTTGATCCCCAGGGGGGAGAGACCCAGTACTTC

D gene: -
V gene: TRBV5-1
J gene: TRBJ1-5
clone size: -
CDR3 protein: CASSLRGFSNQPQHF
CDR3 DNA: TGCGCCAGCAGCTTGAGGGGTTTTAGCAATCAGCCCCAGCATTTT

D gene: TRBD2
V gene: TRBV5-1
J gene: TRBJ2-1
clone size: -
CDR3 protein: CASSLPAGGRNEQFF
CDR3 DNA: TGCGCCAGCAGCTTGCCAGCGGGGGGGCGCAATGAGCAGTTCTTC

D gene: TRBD2
V gene: TRBV4-3
J gene: TRBJ2-1
clone size: -
CDR3 protein: CASSQDTPGTSGYNEQFF
CDR3 DNA: TGCGCCAGCAGCCAAGACACCCCCGGGACTAGCGGCTACAATGAGCAGTTCTTC

D gene: -
V gene: TRBV6-6
J gene: TRBJ1-1
clone size: -
CDR3 protein: CASSYRTGNTEAFF
CDR3 DNA: TGTGCCAGCAGTTATAGGACGGGAAACACTGAAGCTTTCTTT

D gene: -
V gene: TRBV6-5
J gene: TRBJ2-7
clone size: -
CDR3 protein: CASSSLSGTMIYEQYF
CDR3 DNA: TGTGCCAGCAGTTCCTTGAGCGGGACAATGATCTACGAGCAGTACTTC

D gene: TRBD1
V gene: TRBV5-6
J gene: TRBJ2-7
clone size: few
CDR3 protein: CASSPGTGGYEQYF
CDR3 DNA: TGTGCCAGCAGCCCCGGGACAGGGGGCTACGAGCAGTACTTC

D gene: TRBD2
V gene: TRBV28
J gene: TRBJ2-5
clone size: once
CDR3 protein: CASSLPGLAGNQETQYF
CDR3 DNA: TGTGCCAGCAGCTTACCCGGACTAGCGGGTAACCAAGAGACCCAGTACTTC

D gene: -
V gene: TRBV6-6
J gene: TRBJ1-6
clone size: -
CDR3 protein: CASAETEPNSPLHF
CDR3 DNA: TGTGCCAGCGCGGAGACAGAACCAAATTCACCCCTCCACTTT

D gene: -
V gene: TRBV2
J gene: TRBJ2-3
clone size: -
CDR3 protein: CASSEQGADTQYF
CDR3 DNA: TGTGCCAGCAGTGAACAGGGTGCAGATACGCAGTATTTT

D gene: -
V gene: TRBV28
J gene: TRBJ1-2
clone size: -
CDR3 protein: CASSLWQGTNYGYTF
CDR3 DNA: TGTGCCAGCAGTTTATGGCAGGGAACTAACTATGGCTACACCTTC

D gene: -
V gene: TRBV28
J gene: TRBJ1-4
clone size: -
CDR3 protein: CASSAVVAEKLFF
CDR3 DNA: TGTGCCAGCAGTGCAGTTGTAGCTGAAAAACTGTTTTTT

D gene: -
V gene: TRBV18
J gene: TRBJ1-5
clone size: -
CDR3 protein: CASSPPTAGNQPQHF
CDR3 DNA: TGTGCCAGCTCACCACCAACGGCGGGGAATCAGCCCCAGCATTTT

D gene: TRBD1
V gene: TRBV4-3
J gene: TRBJ2-3
clone size: -
CDR3 protein: CASSLSTGTVDTQYF
CDR3 DNA: TGCGCCAGCAGCCTATCGACAGGGACAGTAGATACGCAGTATTTT

D gene: -
V gene: TRBV5-6
J gene: TRBJ1-2
clone size: once
CDR3 protein: CASSLAAAGADYGYTF
CDR3 DNA: TGTGCCAGCAGCTTGGCCGCGGCGGGAGCGGACTATGGCTACACCTTC

D gene: -
V gene: TRBV6-4
J gene: TRBJ1-1
clone size: few
CDR3 protein: CASSVRQGDTEAFF
CDR3 DNA: TGTGCCAGCAGTGTTAGGCAAGGGGACACTGAAGCTTTCTTT

D gene: -
V gene: TRBV7-3
J gene: TRBJ1-2
clone size: -
CDR3 protein: CASKLKAGVGHGYTF
CDR3 DNA: TGTGCCAGCAAGCTTAAGGCAGGGGTAGGACATGGCTACACCTTC

D gene: TRBD1
V gene: TRBV4-3
J gene: TRBJ2-3
clone size: few
CDR3 protein: CASSQRDRVYTDTQYF
CDR3 DNA: TGCGCCAGCAGCCAGAGGGACAGGGTCTACACAGATACGCAGTATTTT

D gene: -
V gene: TRBV6-6
J gene: TRBJ2-2
clone size: -
CDR3 protein: CASRPRGYRTGELFF
CDR3 DNA: TGTGCCAGCAGACCCCGGGGGTACAGGACCGGGGAGCTGTTTTTT

D gene: TRBD2
V gene: TRBV5-6
J gene: TRBJ2-7
clone size: -
CDR3 protein: CASRVGLAGVYEQYF
CDR3 DNA: TGTGCCAGCAGAGTTGGACTAGCGGGAGTGTACGAGCAGTACTTC

D gene: -
V gene: TRBV28
J gene: TRBJ1-1
clone size: -
CDR3 protein: CASSLRYGTGNTEAFF
CDR3 DNA: TGTGCCAGCAGTTTACGCTACGGTACGGGGAACACTGAAGCTTTCTTT

D gene: TRBD1
V gene: TRBV28
J gene: TRBJ1-1
clone size: -
CDR3 protein: CASSSAGGYTEAFF
CDR3 DNA: TGTGCCAGCAGTTCTGCAGGGGGCTATACTGAAGCTTTCTTT

D gene: TRBD2
V gene: TRBV28
J gene: TRBJ2-1
clone size: -
CDR3 protein: CASRLPGLAHEQFF
CDR3 DNA: TGTGCCAGCAGGCTACCGGGACTAGCTCATGAGCAGTTCTTC

D gene: TRBD2
V gene: TRBV5-4
J gene: TRBJ2-1
clone size: few
CDR3 protein: CASSLVGGGGNEQFF
CDR3 DNA: TGTGCCAGCAGCTTGGTAGGCGGGGGTGGGAATGAGCAGTTCTTC

D gene: -
V gene: TRBV10-3
J gene: TRBJ2-5
clone size: -
CDR3 protein: CAISVSTGAGETQYF
CDR3 DNA: TGTGCCATCAGTGTATCTACGGGTGCTGGAGAGACCCAGTACTTC

D gene: TRBD1
V gene: TRBV2
J gene: TRBJ1-4
clone size: -
CDR3 protein: CASRGTGSSREKLFF
CDR3 DNA: TGTGCCAGCAGGGGGACAGGGTCGAGTAGAGAAAAACTGTTTTTT

D gene: -
V gene: TRBV11-3
J gene: TRBJ2-7
clone size: -
CDR3 protein: CASSLGPHYEQYF
CDR3 DNA: TGTGCCAGCAGCTTAGGCCCACATTACGAGCAGTACTTC

D gene: TRBD2
V gene: TRBV5-8
J gene: TRBJ2-7
clone size: -
CDR3 protein: CASSFSGNPYEQYF
CDR3 DNA: TGTGCCAGCTCGTTTAGCGGGAATCCCTACGAGCAGTACTTC

D gene: TRBD2
V gene: TRBV11-2
J gene: TRBJ2-5
clone size: -
CDR3 protein: CASSSLAGGRQETQYF
CDR3 DNA: TGTGCCAGCAGCTCCCTAGCGGGAGGTCGCCAAGAGACCCAGTACTTC

D gene: TRBD1
V gene: TRBV5-1
J gene: TRBJ2-7
clone size: -
CDR3 protein: CASSPGTGGNYEQYF
CDR3 DNA: TGCGCCAGCAGCCCCGGGACAGGGGGAAACTACGAGCAGTACTTC

D gene: -
V gene: TRBV20-1
J gene: TRBJ2-1
clone size: -
CDR3 protein: CSARYNEQFF
CDR3 DNA: TGCAGTGCTAGGTATAATGAGCAGTTCTTC

D gene: -
V gene: TRBV28
J gene: TRBJ1-5
clone size: -
CDR3 protein: CASSATGNWGQPQHF
CDR3 DNA: TGTGCCAGCAGTGCTACAGGGAATTGGGGGCAGCCCCAGCATTTT

D gene: TRBD1
V gene: TRBV7-3
J gene: TRBJ1-1
clone size: -
CDR3 protein: CASSPGTGHLQTEAFF
CDR3 DNA: TGTGCCAGCAGCCCCGGGACAGGGCACCTTCAAACTGAAGCTTTCTTT

D gene: TRBD1
V gene: TRBV28
J gene: TRBJ1-2
clone size: -
CDR3 protein: CAIDRVGSVRANGYTF
CDR3 DNA: TGTGCCATAGACAGGGTGGGATCTGTGAGGGCAAATGGCTACACCTTC

D gene: -
V gene: TRBV19
J gene: TRBJ2-1
clone size: -
CDR3 protein: CASMDRGQEQFF
CDR3 DNA: TGTGCCAGTATGGACAGAGGTCAGGAGCAGTTCTTC

D gene: TRBD1
V gene: TRBV27
J gene: TRBJ1-1
clone size: -
CDR3 protein: CASSDRGTTLTEAFF
CDR3 DNA: TGTGCCAGCAGTGACAGGGGGACCACGTTAACTGAAGCTTTCTTT

D gene: -
V gene: TRBV18
J gene: TRBJ2-4
clone size: -
CDR3 protein: CASSPRDFGNIQYF
CDR3 DNA: TGTGCCAGCTCCCCTAGGGACTTTGGAAACATTCAGTACTTC

D gene: TRBD1
V gene: TRBV4-1
J gene: TRBJ2-7
clone size: once
CDR3 protein: CASSQDGSGVGTVEQYF
CDR3 DNA: TGCGCCAGCAGCCAAGATGGTTCCGGCGTGGGGACAGTCGAGCAGTACTTC

D gene: -
V gene: TRBV5-1
J gene: TRBJ1-3
clone size: -
CDR3 protein: CASSLDSGTGNTIYF
CDR3 DNA: TGCGCCAGCAGCTTGGACTCGGGAACTGGAAACACCATATATTTT

D gene: TRBD1
V gene: TRBV10-3
J gene: TRBJ1-2
clone size: -
CDR3 protein: CAIRTGGADYGYTF
CDR3 DNA: TGTGCCATCAGAACAGGGGGCGCCGACTATGGCTACACCTTC

D gene: -
V gene: TRBV25-1
J gene: TRBJ1-4
clone size: -
CDR3 protein: CASSTPTGLNEKLFF
CDR3 DNA: TGTGCCAGCAGTACCCCGACAGGCCTGAATGAAAAACTGTTTTTT

D gene: TRBD2
V gene: TRBV2
J gene: TRBJ2-5
clone size: -
CDR3 protein: CASLLGGEGETQYF
CDR3 DNA: TGTGCCAGCCTGCTGGGGGGGGAGGGGGAGACCCAGTACTTC

D gene: TRBD1
V gene: TRBV6-5
J gene: TRBJ1-6
clone size: -
CDR3 protein: CASSYSPGQGTSPLHF
CDR3 DNA: TGTGCCAGCAGTTATTCACCGGGACAGGGGACTTCACCCCTCCACTTT

D gene: TRBD1
V gene: TRBV6-6
J gene: TRBJ2-5
clone size: -
CDR3 protein: CASSYFGQGVETQYF
CDR3 DNA: TGTGCCAGCAGTTACTTCGGACAGGGGGTCGAGACCCAGTACTTC

D gene: TRBD1
V gene: TRBV6-5
J gene: TRBJ1-2
clone size: -
CDR3 protein: CASSYSGQGRGGYTF
CDR3 DNA: TGTGCCAGCAGTTACTCCGGACAGGGGAGAGGTGGCTACACCTTC

D gene: TRBD1
V gene: TRBV28
J gene: TRBJ2-2
clone size: -
CDR3 protein: CASRGQGNTGELFF
CDR3 DNA: TGTGCCAGTCGTGGACAGGGGAACACCGGGGAGCTGTTTTTT

D gene: -
V gene: TRBV28
J gene: TRBJ1-5
clone size: -
CDR3 protein: CASSFPGTNQPQHF
CDR3 DNA: TGTGCCAGCAGTTTTCCCGGGACAAATCAGCCCCAGCATTTT

D gene: -
V gene: TRBV7-8
J gene: TRBJ1-1
clone size: -
CDR3 protein: CASSLFGGDTEAFF
CDR3 DNA: TGTGCCAGCAGCTTGTTTGGGGGGGATACTGAAGCTTTCTTT

D gene: TRBD2
V gene: TRBV30
J gene: TRBJ2-7
clone size: -
CDR3 protein: CACPGTSGRDEQYF
CDR3 DNA: TGTGCCTGCCCGGGGACTAGCGGGAGGGACGAGCAGTACTTC

D gene: -
V gene: TRBV19
J gene: TRBJ1-2
clone size: -
CDR3 protein: CASSIQGGGYTF
CDR3 DNA: TGTGCCAGTAGTATACAGGGAGGCGGCTACACCTTC

D gene: -
V gene: TRBV6-6
J gene: TRBJ2-7
clone size: -
CDR3 protein: CASRRGSYEQYF
CDR3 DNA: TGTGCCAGCAGGCGGGGCTCCTACGAGCAGTACTTC

D gene: TRBD1
V gene: TRBV28
J gene: TRBJ2-7
clone size: -
CDR3 protein: CASSYTSGTGDLYEQYF
CDR3 DNA: TGTGCCAGCAGTTACACGTCCGGGACAGGGGACCTCTACGAGCAGTACTTC

D gene: -
V gene: TRBV28
J gene: TRBJ1-5
clone size: few
CDR3 protein: CASSLGAQPQHF
CDR3 DNA: TGTGCCAGCAGTTTAGGGGCCCAGCCCCAGCATTTT

D gene: TRBD1
V gene: TRBV19
J gene: TRBJ1-5
clone size: -
CDR3 protein: CASTARDRGPNQPQHF
CDR3 DNA: TGTGCCAGTACCGCCCGGGACAGGGGACCCAATCAGCCCCAGCATTTT

D gene: TRBD1
V gene: TRBV14
J gene: TRBJ2-7
clone size: -
CDR3 protein: CASSQGDRRIYEQYF
CDR3 DNA: TGTGCCAGCAGCCAAGGGGACAGGAGAATCTACGAGCAGTACTTC